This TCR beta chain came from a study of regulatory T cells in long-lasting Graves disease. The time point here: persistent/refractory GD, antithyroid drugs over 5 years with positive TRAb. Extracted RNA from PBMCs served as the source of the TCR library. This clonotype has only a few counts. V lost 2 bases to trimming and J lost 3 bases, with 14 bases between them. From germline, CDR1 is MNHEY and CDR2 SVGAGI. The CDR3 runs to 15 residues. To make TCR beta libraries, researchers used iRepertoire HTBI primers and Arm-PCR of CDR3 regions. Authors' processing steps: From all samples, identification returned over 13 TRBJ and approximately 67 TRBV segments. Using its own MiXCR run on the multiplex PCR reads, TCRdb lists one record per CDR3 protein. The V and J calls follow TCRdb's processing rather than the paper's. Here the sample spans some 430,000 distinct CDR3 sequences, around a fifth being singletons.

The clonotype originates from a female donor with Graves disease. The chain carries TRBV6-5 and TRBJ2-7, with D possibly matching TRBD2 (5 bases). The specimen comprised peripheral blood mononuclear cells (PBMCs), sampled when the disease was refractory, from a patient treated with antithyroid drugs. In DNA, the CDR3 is TGTGCCAGCAGTTACGAGGGTAGCATAGGCTACGAGCAGTACTTC. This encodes CASSYEGSIGYEQYF.